This T cell receptor beta chain originates from a study of preoperative IRX-2 immunotherapy in early breast cancer. There are 21 residues in the CDR3. Germline CDR1 reads GTSNPN; CDR2 reads SVGIG (reference sequence). V dropped 4 bases and J dropped 3 bases, with 37 bases sitting between them. Using immunoSEQ multiplex PCR, the repertoire was profiled, and TCRdb retains in-frame clones only, with some absent. The repertoire has about 98,000 clones, more than 80% of them found once; the top ten carry approximately 2%. This sample's treatment: preoperative locoregional IRX-2 cytokine immunotherapy. Patients received preoperative, locoregional IRX-2 cytokine immunotherapy in a phase Ib study.

V usage is TRBV30 and J usage is TRBJ2-7; D is possibly TRBD2 (6 bases). Sequences were derived from tumor tissue, sampled after IRX-2 immunotherapy. The receptor was isolated from a human donor with breast cancer. The CDR3 nucleotides are TGTGCCTGGACTCCCCGTGTGGGAGCTATTAGCGGCTCGTCTCCCATCTACGAGCAGTACTTC. Its translation: CAWTPRVGAISGSSPIYEQYF. Based on the CDR3 plus reference TRBV30 and TRBJ2-7, the full variable domain is SQTIHQWPATLVQPVGSPLSLECTVEGTSNPNLYWYRQAAGRGLQLLFYSVGIGQISSEVPQNLSASRPQDRQFILSSKKLLLSDSGFYLCAWTPRVGAISGSSPIYEQYFGPGTRLTVT.